This TCR beta chain was identified in a study of blood T cell repertoires in COVID-19 (dated by TCRdb to about 2020). About the study as a whole: The collaborator samples originated in the United States, Italy and Spain and spanned the acute and convalescent phases of COVID-19. The prospective study material was composed of cDNA or gDNA derived from T cells, B-cell-depleted T cells, or PBMCs. Sample metadata almost always included a de-identified subject ID, COVID-19 status, age in years and sex. Subjects who had been exposed to COVID-19, were actively infected with it, or had recovered from it provided the deeply sampled blood TCRbeta repertoires that made up the dataset. The repertoires were made available in a free public database intended to serve as a resource for research on the immune response to SARS-CoV-2. HLA class I and class II types, where available, came from metadata supplied by the sample provider rather than from assay-based typing. Samples came from the ongoing ImmuneRACE study (first 160 participants) plus 1,254 subjects from 6 global collaborators.

Collaborating institutions collected whole blood in K2EDTA tubes following their own protocols. For TCRbeta analysis, collaborators shipped samples in one of three forms: frozen whole blood, isolated PBMCs, or DNA extracted from either of those sample types. Of note for this clone: Which antigen it targets is not known. The input lacks base qualities; no much larger clone sits a single base away.

Beyond this particular receptor, the publication reports: How much clinical and demographic metadata was included differed by source and by participant, and the metadata was provided uncurated.

TCRbeta CDR3 regions were amplified from genomic DNA by means of the immunoSEQ Assay, a bias-controlled multiplex PCR. Regarding the original processing steps: Nucleated cell counts per sample were estimated from amplification of reference gene primers within the assay. To quantify the absolute abundance of each unique TCRbeta CDR3 rearrangement, sequence reads were collapsed and filtered. For each sample, productive Simpson clonality was calculated as the square root of Simpson's diversity index across productive rearrangements. This immuneACCESS table, as held by TCRdb, lists in-frame sequences with V and J called but not all clones. Of the missing ones, under half trace to an unresolved V gene in checked studies; the others have no known cause. The DNA gave D and trimming, while V, J and clone size come from that table. The sample yields approximately 250,000 clones; around four fifths were counted once. The ten largest clones add up to around 6.8% of the sample.

For CDR1 and CDR2, the germline V gene lists ENHRY and SYGVKD. The germline ends are 9 bases apart after V is trimmed by 0 bases and J by 0 bases. The CDR3 has 17 amino acids, counting the end cysteine and phenylalanine. Only the CDR3 region is kept as DNA, spanning 51 bases read in frame from base 1. The chain uses TRBV10-3 and TRBJ1-6; TRBD1 is a weak D gene call, 6 bases matching. The sequencing sample was made of peripheral blood. The sequence was obtained from a woman aged 55-69 years with active or convalescent COVID-19. The DNA reads as follows: TGTGCCATCAGTGAGTCAACAGGGAGCTCCTATAATTCACCCCTCCACTTT. Its product reads: CAISESTGSSYNSPLHF.